The 4 T cell receptor beta chains listed next were all sequenced from one sample in a study of blood T cells in healthy people across ages. A second PCR of about 7 to 12 cycles used a sample-barcoded 5' primer and a J-beta primer mix. Each CDR3 protein is one row after TCRdb ran MiXCR on the 5' RACE reads. The sample comprises some 1.4 million distinct CDR3 sequences, 42% of which are singletons, and roughly 7.9% rests with the top ten. The sample taken for sequencing was blood. The receptors derive from a woman younger than 30 in good health.

With regard to this clonotype: A junction end diverges from the germline sequence, so it may reflect a read error. The chain couples TRBV6-1 to TRBJ2-1; D possibly corresponds to TRBD1 (5 bases). The CDR3 runs to 17 residues. CDR1 is MNHNS, CDR2 SASEGT, per germline. CDR3 region: CASSEVPGRSSYNEQFF. The CDR3 DNA follows: TGTGCCAGTAGTGAAGTGCCAGGGCGTAGCTCCTACAATGAGCAGTTCTTC.

This clonotype was picked up a small number of times. This chain uses TRBV20-1 with TRBJ2-1; TRBD2 agrees at 8 bases. The V gene's germline CDR1 is DFQATT and CDR2 SNEGSKA (reference sequence). The CDR3 loop spans 12 amino acids. Trimming removed 5 bases from V and 7 bases from J; junction bases left unmatched: 4. The CDR3 region is CSASPGGNEQFF. CDR3 coding DNA: TGCAGTGCTTCCCCGGGGGGGAATGAGCAGTTCTTC.

The chain couples TRBV27 to TRBJ2-7; D not certain. In germline, CDR1 is MNHEY, CDR2 SMNVEV (reference sequence). V was trimmed by 3 bases and J by 6 bases, leaving 9 bases between them. CDR3 length: 12 residues. In DNA form, the CDR3 reads TGTGCCAGCAGTTTCAAAGGTTTCGAGCAGTACTTC. This translates into CASSFKGFEQYF.

The chain employs TRBV12-3 or TRBV12-4 and TRBJ1-6; no reliable D call. Trimming shortened V by 8 bases and J by 3 bases, and 8 bases separated the two germline ends. The CDR3 spans 13 residues. The CDR3 sequence: CASGGRYNSPLHF. In DNA form, the CDR3 reads TGTGCCAGCGGCGGCCGCTATAATTCACCCCTCCACTTT.